Presented here are 25 T cell receptor beta chains from one specimen sequenced in a study of HIV-infected patients and healthy controls. cDNA was made from roughly 500 ng RNA using alpha and beta constant primers. Using multiplexing indices, alpha and beta chain libraries were generated apart by chain-specific third strand synthesis. TCRdb reprocessed the 5' RACE reads via MiXCR and lists one record per CDR3 protein. The data show 6,500 to 10,000 distinct CDR3 sequences, approximately 8.3% seen once. Antiretroviral therapy had run roughly three months, about 14 weeks, before follow-up blood collection. The repertoire came from unfractionated whole blood and reflected all unsorted peripheral T cells. The material was blood, obtained during antiretroviral therapy. The receptors were gathered from an adult with HIV infection.

This clonotype was seen repeatedly, ten times or more. The chain combines TRBV7-2 with TRBJ2-7; tentatively, D is TRBD1 (5 bases). Trimming took off 0 bases at V and 0 bases at J, with 12 bases between the two ends. The germline CDR1 and CDR2 sequences are SGHTA and FQGNSA. The CDR3 is 16 residues long. CDR3 coding DNA: TGTGCCAGCAGCTTAGCCGGACATACGAGCTCCTACGAGCAGTACTTC. It yields the protein CASSLAGHTSSYEQYF.

This chain links TRBV4-1 with TRBJ2-1; 11 bases line up with TRBD2. Germline values: CDR1 MGHRA, CDR2 YSYEKL. V shed 5 bases and J 9 bases; nucleotides not matched to a gene: 9. The CDR3 consists of 15 residues. The CDR3 loop reads CASSAGLAVAGEQFF. In DNA, the CDR3 is TGCGCCAGCAGCGCGGGACTAGCGGTCGCCGGTGAGCAGTTCTTC.

Of note for this clonotype: This clone may be a read error of a much larger clone one base away. The genes are TRBV19 and TRBJ1-5, with D tentatively TRBD1 (5 bases). The CDR3 has 14 amino acids. The V gene lost 8 bases and the J gene lost 8 bases, with 19 bases spanning the gap. Germline assignment: CDR1 LNHDA and CDR2 SQIVND (reference sequence). The CDR3 spells CASAVRGFAKPQHF. CDR3 nucleotide sequence: TGTGCCAGTGCCGTCCGGGGGTTCGCTAAGCCCCAGCATTTT.

This clonotype has at least ten counts. In nucleotides, the CDR3 is TGTGCCAGCTCACCACGTCAGGGTGGGAATCAGCCCCAGCATTTT. It encodes CASSPRQGGNQPQHF. This sequence joins TRBV18 and TRBJ1-5; possibly TRBD1 for D (5 bases). V shed 1 base and J shed 4 bases, with 11 bases lying between them. CDR3 length: 15 amino acids. Germline assignment: CDR1 KGHSH and CDR2 LQKENI.

In its sample, this clonotype is medium-sized. The chain combines TRBV27 with TRBJ2-7; possibly TRBD2 for D (5 bases). The CDR3 is 13 amino acids. V dropped 5 bases and J dropped 5 bases, with 13 bases sitting between them. Germline-derived CDR1 and CDR2 are MNHEY and SMNVEV (reference sequence). DNA for the CDR3: TGTGCCAGCAGTCCCCGGTCGGGAAACGAGCAGTACTTC. Translated, it gives CASSPRSGNEQYF.

This clonotype was recorded at least ten times. The chain employs TRBV3-1 and TRBJ1-1; TRBD1 matches 7 bases. V was pared by 4 bases and J by 7 bases, with 3 bases of the junction left unmatched. This CDR3 is 12 amino acids long. CDR1 is LGHDT and CDR2 is YNNKEL in the germline V gene (reference sequence). CDR3 amino acids: CASSPWDSEAFF. The DNA of the CDR3 is TGTGCCAGCAGCCCCTGGGACAGTGAAGCTTTCTTT.

This clonotype was picked up many times. This rearrangement joins TRBV7-2 to TRBJ1-5; D is uncertain. The CDR3 length is 15 residues. From germline, CDR1 is SGHTA and CDR2 FQGNSA. The germline V and J ends were trimmed by 2 bases and 0 bases, with 8 bases remaining between them. Written as DNA, the CDR3 is TGTGCCAGCAGCTTATTCTCTTATAGCAATCAGCCCCAGCATTTT. This encodes CASSLFSYSNQPQHF.

This clonotype appeared a few times. The rearrangement joins TRBV27 to TRBJ2-5, with D possibly being TRBD2 (6 bases). CDR3 length: 13 residues. The V gene lost 4 bases and the J gene lost 5 bases, with 11 bases spanning the gap. The germline V gene has CDR1 MNHEY and CDR2 SMNVEV (reference sequence). In DNA form, the CDR3 reads TGTGCCAGCAGTTATGACGGAGGGGAGACCCAGTACTTC. Amino acids: CASSYDGGETQYF.

This clonotype has a count of ten or more. The chain combines TRBV6-1 with TRBJ1-1; a possible D gene is TRBD1 (5 bases). This CDR3 has 15 residues. Trimming removed 4 bases from V and 1 base from J, with 13 bases in between. CDR1 is MNHNS, CDR2 SASEGT, per germline. CDR3: CASSVTRVENTEAFF. Written as DNA, the CDR3 is TGTGCCAGCAGTGTCACCAGGGTTGAGAACACTGAAGCTTTCTTT.

By share, this clonotype ranks as medium-sized (0.01 to 0.1%). The rearrangement joins TRBV29-1 to TRBJ1-3; D possibly corresponds to TRBD1 (5 bases). This CDR3 is built from 15 residues. Germline V lookup: CDR1 SQVTM, CDR2 ANQGSEA. V was trimmed by 4 bases and J by 4 bases, leaving 17 bases between them. CDR3 in DNA: TGCAGCGTTGTTAGGGGAGCATCTTCGGGAAACACCATATATTTT. Its protein is CSVVRGASSGNTIYF.

This clonotype rates as medium-sized. J is TRBJ2-1 and V is TRBV29-1; unclear D gene. The CDR3 extends over 15 amino acids. Germline CDR1 and CDR2: SQVTM and ANQGSEA. The germline V and J ends were trimmed by 4 bases and 0 bases, with 13 bases remaining between them. CDR3 sequence: CSVVTPRNSYNEQFF. The CDR3 region has the DNA TGCAGCGTTGTAACCCCACGCAACTCCTACAATGAGCAGTTCTTC.

This clonotype was seen many times. The chain recombines TRBV5-4 with TRBJ2-5; D uncertain. The germline V gene encodes CDR1 SGHNT and CDR2 YYREEE (reference sequence). The CDR3 loop spans 14 amino acids. V was clipped by 1 base and J by 5 bases, with 12 bases between them. The CDR3 nucleotides are TGTGCCAGCAGCTTGAACTTGCGTTTGGAGACCCAGTACTTC. Protein product: CASSLNLRLETQYF.

The chain uses TRBV7-9 and TRBJ1-1; no clear D gene. Germline V lookup: CDR1 SEHNR, CDR2 FQNEAQ (reference sequence). V lost 1 base and J 6 bases, leaving 9 bases between the germline ends. The length of the CDR3 is 13 residues. CDR3 loop: CASSLELSAEAFF. The CDR3 DNA reads as TGTGCCAGCAGCTTAGAGTTAAGCGCTGAAGCTTTCTTT.

This clonotype was counted at least ten times. The rearrangement links TRBV9 to TRBJ2-3; D unclear. Trimming took off 1 base at V and 1 base at J, with 10 bases between the two ends. From germline, CDR1 is SGDLS and CDR2 YYNGEE. This CDR3 comprises 15 residues. In nucleotides, the CDR3 is TGTGCCAGCAGCGTACAAGCCGGAGGCACAGATACGCAGTATTTT. Its translation: CASSVQAGGTDTQYF.

By share of the sample, this clonotype is medium-sized. The chain combines TRBV4-1 with TRBJ2-2; no reliable D call. The CDR3 extends over 13 amino acids. V lost 0 bases and J 6 bases, leaving 5 bases between the germline ends. The V gene's germline CDR1 is MGHRA and CDR2 YSYEKL. CDR3 DNA: TGCGCCAGCAGCCAAGATGTGGCCGGGGAGCTGTTTTTT. This translates into CASSQDVAGELFF.

By share, this clonotype counts as medium-sized (0.01 to 0.1%). This chain joins TRBV5-6 and TRBJ1-3; 11 positions agree with TRBD1. CDR3 length equals 20 residues. CDR1 and CDR2 (germline): SGHDT, YYEEEE. V shed 2 bases, J shed 0 bases, and the junction held 13 bases outside the gene matches. The CDR3 is CASSLVGTGGNRSSGNTIYF. For the CDR3, the DNA is TGTGCCAGCAGCTTAGTCGGGACAGGGGGTAACCGTTCCTCTGGAAACACCATATATTTT. Full variable domain (rest looked up from reference TRBV5-6 and TRBJ1-3): DAGVTQSPTHLIKTRGQQVTLRCSPKSGHDTVSWYQQALGQGPQFIFQYYEEEERQRGNFPDRFSGHQFPNYSSELNVNALLLGDSALYLCASSLVGTGGNRSSGNTIYFGEGSWLTVV.

Judged by abundance, this clonotype is medium-sized. The chain carries TRBV5-1 and TRBJ1-1; no clear D. The CDR3 covers 12 residues. Germline V lookup: CDR1 SGHRS, CDR2 YFSETQ. The V end lost 3 bases, the J end lost 3 bases, and 6 bases lay between the germline ends. Here the CDR3 DNA reads TGCGCCAGCAGCTCCCCGCACACTGAAGCTTTCTTT. Protein product: CASSSPHTEAFF.

Only a few counts were recorded for this clonotype. This chain joins TRBV2 and TRBJ2-5; D is undetermined. V was pared by 7 bases and J by 3 bases, with 15 bases between. Germline CDR1 SNHLY, CDR2 FYNNEI. The CDR3 extends over 14 amino acids. The CDR3 DNA reads as TGTGCCAGCAAGAAGGAGCCGGTTGAAGAGACCCAGTACTTC. Encoded protein: CASKKEPVEETQYF. Full variable domain (rest looked up from reference TRBV2 and TRBJ2-5): EPEVTQTPSHQVTQMGQEVILRCVPISNHLYFYWYRQILGQKVEFLVSFYNNEISEKSEIFDDQFSVERPDGSNFTLKIRSTKLEDSAMYFCASKKEPVEETQYFGPGTRLLVL.

This clonotype was seen ten or more times. This chain joins TRBV18 and TRBJ1-5, with D unresolved. The germline V gene encodes CDR1 KGHSH and CDR2 LQKENI. The ends were cut back, 2 bases at V and 5 bases at J, with 7 bases in the middle. This CDR3 has 13 amino acids. CDR3 nucleotide sequence: TGTGCCAGCTCACCAGACATTGATCAGCCCCAGCATTTT. It translates to CASSPDIDQPQHF.

This clonotype was picked up many times. The rearrangement joins TRBV3-1 to TRBJ1-1; 7 positions match TRBD1. With V trimmed by 0 bases and J by 7 bases, 8 bases remained unmatched. This CDR3 contains 15 residues. The germline V gene encodes CDR1 LGHDT and CDR2 YNNKEL (reference sequence). CDR3 protein: CASSQESWTGYEAFF. CDR3 nucleotides: TGTGCCAGCAGCCAAGAGTCATGGACAGGTTATGAAGCTTTCTTT.

The table lists this clonotype with many counts. The chain is built from TRBV25-1 and TRBJ1-6; tentative D call: TRBD1 (6 bases). The CDR3 contains 15 residues. Germline loops: CDR1 MGHDK, CDR2 SYGVNS. Trimming left V 1 base short and J 5 bases short, with 9 bases between. The CDR3 DNA reads TGTGCCAGCAGTGAATGGGGGGCCGATAATTCACCCCTCCACTTT. Translated, it gives CASSEWGADNSPLHF.

This clonotype has a count of ten or more. This chain connects TRBV6-4 to TRBJ1-2; tentative D call: TRBD1 (6 bases). The ends were cut back, 6 bases at V and 2 bases at J, with 13 bases in the middle. The CDR3 covers 14 residues. The germline gives CDR1 MRHNA, CDR2 SNTAGT. CDR3: CASRTLQGNYGYTF. In DNA, the CDR3 is TGTGCCAGCAGAACCCTTCAGGGGAACTATGGCTACACCTTC.

This clonotype came up a few times. V usage is TRBV5-6 and J usage is TRBJ2-6, with 7 nucleotides matching TRBD1. Trimming took 5 bases from V and 2 from J; bases not matched to a gene: 10. The CDR3 is made up of 17 amino acids. Germline loops: CDR1 SGHDT, CDR2 YYEEEE. The CDR3 region has the DNA TGTGCCAGCAGAATGCTGCCAGGGGGTACTGGGGCCAACGTCCTGACTTTC. This gives the protein CASRMLPGGTGANVLTF.

In its sample, this clonotype was seen many times. The rearrangement uses TRBV12-3 or TRBV12-4 and TRBJ1-5; no clear D gene. Trimming took off 3 bases at V and 0 bases at J, with 12 bases between the two ends. The CDR3 is 16 amino acids. In DNA form, the CDR3 reads TGTGCCAGCAGTTTTCAGTTCGGTTATAGCAATCAGCCCCAGCATTTT. This codes for CASSFQFGYSNQPQHF.

By sample share, this clonotype is medium-sized. The gene calls are TRBV7-9 and TRBJ2-2; 10 bases line up with TRBD1. The germline CDR1 and CDR2 sequences are SEHNR and FQNEAQ (reference sequence). J lost 3 bases, V lost 2 bases, and 3 bases had no gene match. CDR3 length: 16 residues. CDR3 protein: CASSLRTGGYTGELFF. The DNA of the CDR3 is TGTGCCAGCAGCTTACGGACAGGGGGATACACCGGGGAGCTGTTTTTT.